The 21 T cell receptor beta chains listed next were all sequenced from one sample in a study of T-cell reconstitution after alpha-beta-depleted transplantation in children listed by TCRdb under 2016. Library construction relied on PCR. Sequencer: Illumina HiSeq 2500. Molecular barcoding was employed in the preparation of TCR libraries, with unique molecular identifiers being used to normalize TCRbeta repertoire quantification. TCRdb's own reprocessing of the public reads used fastp at Q25 and MiXCR and kept productive beta chains. Rows with a matching CDR3 protein are joined into one entry that keeps the most common DNA and genes. The sample records about 900,000 distinct CDR3 sequences, about 29% of which are singletons. The ten largest make up roughly 30% of the sample. This specimen's treatment or condition label, per the study, means: allogeneic hematopoietic cell transplantation with graft depleted of TCRalphabeta T cells and CD19 B cells.

This specimen consisted of PBMCs, mostly from graft donor cells, obtained 360 days after TCRalphabeta/CD19-depleted stem cell transplant. These receptors were collected from a boy in the first two years of life who had a stem cell transplant for SCID, so the T cells may come from the graft donor.

The rearrangement links TRBV11-2 to TRBJ2-1, with TRBD2 identical over 9 bases. After removal of 1 base from V and 3 bases from J, the junction contained 7 bases not matched to a gene. CDR1 and CDR2 (germline): SGHAT, FQNNGV. The CDR3 spans 17 residues. CDR3 sequence reads: CASSLVSSGTVYNEQFF. CDR3 in DNA: TGTGCCAGCAGCTTAGTGTCTAGCGGGACAGTCTACAATGAGCAGTTCTTC.

This clonotype was recorded a few times. The genes are TRBV20-1 and TRBJ2-1; 9 nucleotides match TRBD2. The CDR3 has 19 amino acids. CDR1 is DFQATT, CDR2 SNEGSKA, per germline (reference sequence). Unmatched junction bases numbered 15, after V lost 3 bases and J lost 0 bases. In DNA form, the CDR3 reads TGCAGTGCTAGGAGGAGTAGCGGGGGACTAAGGAGCTCCTACAATGAGCAGTTCTTC. Encoded protein: CSARRSSGGLRSSYNEQFF.

The V call is TRBV3-1, the J call TRBJ2-7, with D uncertain. Deletions cut 1 base from V and 6 bases from J, with 13 bases between. Germline CDR1 reads LGHDT; CDR2 reads YNNKEL (reference sequence). The CDR3 runs 14 residues. CDR3 DNA: TGTGCCAGCAGCCAAGCCACGCGCGACACCGAGCAGTACTTC. Translation: CASSQATRDTEQYF.

This clonotype was observed a few times. CDR3 residues: CATSDATGFPYEQYF. The CDR3 DNA is TGTGCCACCAGTGATGCTACAGGGTTTCCCTACGAGCAGTACTTC. The chain joins TRBV24-1 to TRBJ2-7; D might be TRBD1 (6 bases). Trimming removed 3 bases from V and 2 bases from J, with 13 bases in between. The V gene's germline CDR1 is KGHDR and CDR2 SFDVKD. This CDR3 comprises 15 residues.

The chain recombines TRBV20-1 with TRBJ2-1; TRBD2 agrees at 9 bases. The CDR3 consists of 15 residues. The V and J ends lost 0 bases and 3 bases, in that order; junction bases with no gene match: 3. Germline CDR1 reads DFQATT; CDR2 reads SNEGSKA (reference sequence). CDR3 coding DNA: TGCAGTGCTAGAGATAAGCGGGGGGTCTACAATGAGCAGTTCTTC. This translates into CSARDKRGVYNEQFF.

The chain combines TRBV5-4 with TRBJ2-7; weak D call: TRBD2 (5 bases). The V end was cut by 4 bases, the J end by 1 base, with 12 bases between. This CDR3 has 14 amino acids. Per the germline V gene, CDR1 is SGHNT and CDR2 is YYREEE (reference sequence). CDR3 in DNA: TGTGCCAGCAGCCCGGCCACGGGATCCTACGAGCAGTACTTC. Amino acids: CASSPATGSYEQYF.

This clonotype was counted only a few times. The CDR3 coding sequence is TGTGCCATCAGTGAGTCGCGGGGTAGCACTGAAGCTTTCTTT. Its translation: CAISESRGSTEAFF. The chain has TRBV10-3 and TRBJ1-1; no clear D. The CDR3 is 14 residues long. Germline V gene lookup returns CDR1 ENHRY and CDR2 SYGVKD. Trimming removed 0 bases at V and 4 bases at J, with 9 bases between.

This clonotype came up a few times. The CDR3 region has the DNA TGTGCCTGGAGTGTACCCCGACAGAGGGAGTACTTC. Protein product: CAWSVPRQREYF. This chain links TRBV30 with TRBJ2-7; perhaps D is TRBD1 or TRBD2 (5 bases each). In germline, CDR1 is GTSNPN, CDR2 SVGIG (reference sequence). Trimming removed 0 bases from V and 11 bases from J, with 14 bases in between. The CDR3 has 12 residues.

This clonotype was recorded a few times. The chain couples TRBV5-1 to TRBJ2-2, with a tentative D call TRBD2 (5 bases). The CDR3 sequence is 16 residues long. CDR1 and CDR2 from the germline V gene are SGHRS and YFSETQ. Trimming removed 0 bases at V and 9 bases at J, with 18 bases between. The CDR3 sequence is CASSLGPGGTVRELFF. The CDR3 nucleotides read TGCGCCAGCAGCTTGGGGCCAGGAGGAACGGTCCGGGAGCTGTTTTTT.

V usage is TRBV5-1 and J usage is TRBJ2-1; 11 bases map to TRBD1. The V segment lost 5 bases and the J segment 9 bases; nucleotides outside the gene matches: 7. Per the germline V gene, CDR1 is SGHRS and CDR2 is YFSETQ. The CDR3 has 14 residues. The CDR3 DNA sequence: TGCGCCAGCAGGAGGGACAGGGGGATTGCTGAGCAGTTCTTC. Translating it yields CASRRDRGIAEQFF.

This clonotype has just a few counts. The chain recombines TRBV20-1 with TRBJ2-1, with D perhaps given as TRBD1 or TRBD2 (6 bases each). Trimming shortened V by 1 base and J by 3 bases, and 13 bases separated the two germline ends. Looked up from germline, CDR1 is DFQATT and CDR2 is SNEGSKA (reference sequence). This CDR3 is built from 15 residues. The CDR3 protein is CSARGWGAGYNEQFF. CDR3 in DNA: TGCAGTGCTAGAGGTTGGGGGGCAGGCTACAATGAGCAGTTCTTC.

There are a few counts of this clonotype. The V call is TRBV23-1, the J call TRBJ1-1; D might be TRBD1 (6 bases). TRBV23-1 is designated an ORF whose function remains uncertain. V was trimmed by 8 bases and J by 1 base, leaving 11 bases between them. This CDR3 has 13 residues. The CDR3 sequence is CASGGQSNTEAFF. DNA for the CDR3: TGCGCCAGCGGAGGACAGTCGAACACTGAAGCTTTCTTT.

The V and J genes are TRBV7-3 and TRBJ2-7; 12 bases match TRBD2. Germline assignment: CDR1 SGHTA and CDR2 FQGTGA. This CDR3 contains 14 residues. The J segment lost 4 bases and the V segment lost 4 bases, leaving 2 bases of the junction unmatched. CDR3: CASSSSGGVYEQYF. For the CDR3, the DNA is TGTGCCAGCAGCTCTAGCGGGGGGGTTTACGAGCAGTACTTC. The whole variable domain, remainder taken from reference TRBV7-3 and TRBJ2-7, is GAGVSQTPSNKVTEKGKYVELRCDPISGHTALYWYRQSLGQGPEFLIYFQGTGAADDSGLPNDRFFAVRPEGSVSTLKIQRTERGDSAVYLCASSSSGGVYEQYFGPGTRLTVT.

CDR3 residues: CASSSGLENTGELFF. The DNA for the CDR3 is TGCGCCAGCAGCTCGGGACTAGAAAACACCGGGGAGCTGTTTTTT. The chain is built from TRBV5-1 and TRBJ2-2, with 8 bases identical to TRBD2. Looked up from germline, CDR1 is SGHRS and CDR2 is YFSETQ. Losses at the gene ends were 3 bases for V and 2 bases for J; bases not matched to a gene: 3. The length of the CDR3 is 15 residues.

The V call is TRBV27, the J call TRBJ2-7, with D possibly matching TRBD1 (5 bases). Looked up from germline, CDR1 is MNHEY and CDR2 is SMNVEV (reference sequence). V was clipped by 4 bases and J by 3 bases, with 16 bases between them. The CDR3 has 15 amino acids. The CDR3 nucleotides read TGTGCCAGCAGTTCAGGGCCTCTTCCATTCTACGAGCAGTACTTC. Translation gives CASSSGPLPFYEQYF.

The rearrangement uses TRBV5-1 and TRBJ2-7; weak D call: TRBD1 (6 bases). CDR1 and CDR2 from the germline V gene are SGHRS and YFSETQ. CDR3 length equals 15 residues. The V end was cut by 0 bases, the J end by 2 bases, with 12 bases between. The CDR3 loop is CASSLVQGMPYEQYF. The CDR3 coding sequence is TGCGCCAGCAGCTTGGTTCAGGGGATGCCCTACGAGCAGTACTTC.

This clonotype was observed a handful of times. The genes are TRBV5-5 and TRBJ2-2; no clear D. Germline CDR1 SGHKS, CDR2 YYEKEE (reference sequence). The CDR3 consists of 16 residues. Trimming removed 2 bases from V and 4 bases from J, with 15 bases in between. DNA of the CDR3: TGTGCCAGCAGCTTCGGACCCCGGGTCCTCACCGGGGAGCTGTTTTTT. This translates into CASSFGPRVLTGELFF.

This clonotype was observed a few times. The chain joins TRBV15 to TRBJ2-3; 8 nucleotides match TRBD2. V lost 2 bases to trimming and J lost 4 bases; unmatched junction nucleotides: 14. There are 18 residues in the CDR3. CDR1 and CDR2 from the germline V gene are LNHNV and YYDKDF (reference sequence). In DNA, the CDR3 is TGTGCCACCAGCAGACCCGAGAGGCGGGGGGCCGGGTCAGATACGCAGTATTTT. Protein: CATSRPERRGAGSDTQYF. The complete variable domain, with remaining parts taken from reference TRBV15 and TRBJ2-3, reads DAMVIQNPRYQVTQFGKPVTLSCSQTLNHNVMYWYQQKSSQAPKLLFHYYDKDFNNEADTPDNFQSRRPNTSFCFLDIRSPGLGDTAMYLCATSRPERRGAGSDTQYFGPGTRLTVL.

The rearrangement joins TRBV29-1 to TRBJ1-5; tentatively, D is TRBD1 (6 bases). CDR3 length equals 12 residues. The germline CDR1 and CDR2 sequences are SQVTM and ANQGSEA. V lost 5 bases to trimming and J lost 5 bases, with 10 bases between them. The CDR3 DNA reads as TGCAGCGTTCAGACAGGCCATCAGCCCCAGCATTTT. Amino acid sequence: CSVQTGHQPQHF.

The chain links TRBV27 to TRBJ2-6; maybe TRBD1 (6 bases). Germline V CDR1 and CDR2: MNHEY, SMNVEV (reference sequence). There are 18 residues in the CDR3. The V gene lost 3 bases and the J gene lost 5 bases, with 20 bases spanning the gap. The chain's CDR3 is CASSFSFRGDRWANVLTF. The CDR3 region has the DNA TGTGCCAGCAGTTTTAGTTTCAGGGGAGACCGCTGGGCCAACGTCCTGACTTTC.

This clonotype was observed a few times. V usage is TRBV20-1 and J usage is TRBJ2-5; tentatively, D is TRBD1 or TRBD2 (5 bases each). CDR3 length: 11 amino acids. V was pared by 5 bases and J by 5 bases, with 9 bases between. The germline CDR1 and CDR2 sequences are DFQATT and SNEGSKA (reference sequence). The CDR3 reads CSAQWGETQYF. The CDR3 region has the DNA TGCAGTGCTCAATGGGGGGAGACCCAGTACTTC.